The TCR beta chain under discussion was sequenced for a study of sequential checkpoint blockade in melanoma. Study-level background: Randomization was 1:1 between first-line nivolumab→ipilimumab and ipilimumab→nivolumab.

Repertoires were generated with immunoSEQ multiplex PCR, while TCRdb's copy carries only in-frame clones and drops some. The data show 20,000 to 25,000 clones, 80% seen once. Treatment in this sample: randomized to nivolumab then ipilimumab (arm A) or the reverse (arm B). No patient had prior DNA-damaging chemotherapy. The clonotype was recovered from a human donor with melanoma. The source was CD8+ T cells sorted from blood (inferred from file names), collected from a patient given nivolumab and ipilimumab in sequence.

The chain's CDR3 is CASSTRVSGELFF. CDR3 nucleotides: TGTGCCAGCAGCACCCGGGTTTCTGGGGAGCTGTTTTTT. The chain uses TRBV9 and TRBJ2-2; D is unresolved. The CDR3 spans 13 residues. The germline V gene encodes CDR1 SGDLS and CDR2 YYNGEE. V lost 4 bases and J 8 bases, leaving 12 bases between the germline ends.